The rows below give T cell receptor beta chains drawn from one sample of a study of blood T cell repertoires in COVID-19. Profiled with immunoSEQ multiplex PCR; TCRdb holds only in-frame clones, not every one. The table shows about 480,000 clones, with nearly 90% occurring only once. Sequencing used PBMCs or T cells enriched from blood (not recorded which). Receptors originate from a woman under 30 with acute COVID-19. Both conserved end residues are part of each CDR3. A D gene is named only where the DNA matches it firmly. Not every row has a clone size; where given, it reads once, few, many or a size class.

cdr3_length	v_call	clone_size	j_call	d_call	cdr3_aa	cdr3_nt
15	TRBV29-1	.	TRBJ2-1	TRBD2	CSGTSGINSGNEQFF	TGCAGCGGGACTAGCGGGATCAACTCGGGCAATGAGCAGTTCTTC
16	TRBV4-3	few	TRBJ1-5	TRBD1	CASSQDWGQLPPAQHF	TGCGCCAGCAGCCAAGATTGGGGACAGCTCCCCCCGGCCCAGCATTTT
16	TRBV4-1	.	TRBJ1-4	TRBD1	CASSHAPGQGDEKLFF	TGCGCCAGCAGCCATGCACCGGGACAGGGTGATGAAAAACTGTTTTTT
14	TRBV7-2	.	TRBJ2-7	.	CASSLQDIVYEQYF	TGTGCCAGCAGCTTACAGGACATCGTCTACGAGCAGTACTTC
15	TRBV4-1	.	TRBJ2-1	TRBD1	CASSQGQGPGNEQFF	TGCGCCAGCAGCCAAGGACAGGGACCGGGGAATGAGCAGTTCTTC
16	TRBV5-1	.	TRBJ1-4	TRBD1	CASSPESTGPNEKLFF	TGCGCCAGCAGCCCCGAATCGACAGGGCCTAATGAAAAACTGTTTTTT
14	TRBV19	.	TRBJ1-1	.	CASSIDRTAHEAFF	TGTGCCAGTAGTATAGATCGGACAGCCCATGAAGCTTTCTTT
15	TRBV19	.	TRBJ2-3	.	CASSMRRPYTDTQYF	TGTGCCAGTAGTATGCGGAGACCCTACACAGATACGCAGTATTTT
14	TRBV4-2	.	TRBJ2-7	.	CASSQDLSAYEQYF	TGTGCCAGCAGCCAAGATCTCTCTGCCTACGAGCAGTACTTC
14	TRBV6-1	.	TRBJ1-4	.	CASSEQGVGEKLFF	TGTGCCAGCAGTGAACAGGGTGTTGGTGAAAAACTGTTTTTT
13	TRBV2	once	TRBJ1-1	.	CASGGQTVTEAFF	TGTGCCAGCGGAGGACAGACAGTCACTGAAGCTTTCTTT
14	TRBV27	few	TRBJ1-1	.	CASSGGTRNTEAFF	TGTGCCAGCAGTGGGGGGACGAGGAACACTGAAGCTTTCTTT
16	TRBV15	.	TRBJ2-3	TRBD2	CATSSSYGGAQDTQYF	TGTGCCACCAGCAGTTCCTACGGGGGGGCCCAGGATACGCAGTATTTT
13	TRBV6-5	.	TRBJ2-7	.	CASSIRVGYEQYF	TGTGCCAGCAGTATCAGGGTAGGCTACGAGCAGTACTTC
14	TRBV6-5	.	TRBJ2-3	.	CASSYGGGRDTQYF	TGTGCCAGCAGTTACGGGGGGGGCCGTGATACGCAGTATTTT
14	TRBV7-9	.	TRBJ1-4	.	CASNEGLSAEKLFF	TGTGCCAGCAACGAGGGACTATCGGCTGAAAAACTGTTTTTT
14	TRBV7-8	.	TRBJ1-1	.	CASSFSQGNTEAFF	TGTGCCAGCAGCTTCTCTCAGGGAAACACTGAAGCTTTCTTT
13	TRBV5-4	.	TRBJ1-2	.	CASSLDRNYGYTF	TGTGCCAGCAGCTTGGACAGAAACTATGGCTACACCTTC
15	TRBV4-1	few	TRBJ1-3	TRBD1	CASSRPDRAGNTIYF	TGCGCCAGCAGCCGTCCGGACAGGGCTGGAAACACCATATATTTT
16	TRBV4-3	.	TRBJ2-5	.	CASSQGSVTSQETQYF	TGCGCCAGCAGCCAAGGTTCAGTGACAAGCCAAGAGACCCAGTACTTC
13	TRBV25-1	.	TRBJ2-5	.	CASSMGPKETQYF	TGTGCCAGCAGTATGGGGCCAAAAGAGACCCAGTACTTC
14	TRBV28	.	TRBJ2-7	TRBD1	CASRQGANLPEQYF	TGTGCCAGTAGACAGGGGGCGAATCTCCCCGAGCAGTACTTC
17	TRBV27	once	TRBJ2-1	.	CASSKRPELSSYNEQFF	TGTGCCAGCAGTAAAAGACCCGAACTAAGCTCCTACAATGAGCAGTTCTTC
15	TRBV13	.	TRBJ2-7	.	CASSLVRDTSYEQYF	TGTGCCAGCAGCTTAGTCCGGGACACCTCCTACGAGCAGTACTTC
17	TRBV11-2	.	TRBJ2-2	TRBD1	CASSLVWTGMGTGELFF	TGTGCCAGCAGCTTAGTGTGGACAGGGATGGGGACCGGGGAGCTGTTTTTT
16	TRBV28	.	TRBJ2-1	.	CASSSTLVRRYNEQFF	TGTGCCAGCAGTTCGACCCTAGTAAGGCGCTACAATGAGCAGTTCTTC
12	TRBV28	.	TRBJ1-1	.	CASSLSGLEAFF	TGTGCCAGCAGTTTATCCGGCCTGGAGGCTTTCTTT
15	TRBV10-1	.	TRBJ2-7	.	CASSESSSGSYEQYF	TGCGCCAGCAGTGAGTCGTCGTCAGGGTCGTACGAGCAGTACTTC
13	TRBV12-3/TRBV12-4	.	TRBJ2-5	.	CASSSQGRETQYF	TGTGCCAGCAGTTCTCAGGGCAGGGAGACCCAGTACTTC
15	TRBV5-6	.	TRBJ1-6	TRBD1	CASSPRDRGLSPLHF	TGTGCCAGCAGCCCCCGGGACAGGGGGCTCTCACCCCTCCACTTT
15	TRBV19	.	TRBJ2-7	TRBD1	CASSIGTGGTYEQYF	TGTGCCAGTAGTATAGGGACAGGGGGTACCTACGAGCAGTACTTC
13	TRBV5-5	once	TRBJ1-1	.	CASSDYRNTEAFF	TGTGCCAGCAGCGACTACAGGAACACTGAAGCTTTCTTT